Detailed here is one T cell receptor beta chain. The antigen is not known. The naive CD8 subset, CD45RO-negative cells positively selected for CCR7, excluded terminally differentiated effector memory CD45RA+ cells. These data are taken from a study of shared clonotypes between healthy human individuals. Notes on the study in general: Sampling included only blood; tissue repertoires likely differ. A reduction in generation probabilities was seen for non-shared clonotypes relative to those shared by all four donors. Larger richness was generally estimated for naive than memory subsets.

Trimming stripped 2 bases from V and 5 bases from J, with 4 bases between. Germline values: CDR1 SGHTA, CDR2 FQGNSA. The CDR3 runs to 11 residues. Using immunoSEQ multiplex PCR, the repertoire was profiled, and TCRdb retains in-frame clones only, with some absent. The sample has under 1 million clones, 80% to 95% seen once. The source of this sequence is a young man in good health. V gene TRBV7-2 combines with J gene TRBJ2-7; D gene uncertain. The specimen sequenced was naive CD8+ T cells sorted from blood. For the CDR3, the DNA is TGTGCCAGCAGCTTAAGCCACGAGCAGTACTTC. Translating it yields CASSLSHEQYF.